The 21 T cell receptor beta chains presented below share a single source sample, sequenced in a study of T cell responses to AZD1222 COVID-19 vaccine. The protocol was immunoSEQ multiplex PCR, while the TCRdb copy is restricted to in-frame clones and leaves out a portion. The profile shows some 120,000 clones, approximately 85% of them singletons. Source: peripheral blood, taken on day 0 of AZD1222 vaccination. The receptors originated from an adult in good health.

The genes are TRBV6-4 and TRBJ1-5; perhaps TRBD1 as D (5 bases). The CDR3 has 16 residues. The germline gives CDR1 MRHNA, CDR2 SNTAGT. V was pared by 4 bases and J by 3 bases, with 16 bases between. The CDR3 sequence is CASSGEGPRINQPQHF. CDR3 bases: TGTGCCAGCAGTGGTGAGGGACCGCGGATCAATCAGCCCCAGCATTTT.

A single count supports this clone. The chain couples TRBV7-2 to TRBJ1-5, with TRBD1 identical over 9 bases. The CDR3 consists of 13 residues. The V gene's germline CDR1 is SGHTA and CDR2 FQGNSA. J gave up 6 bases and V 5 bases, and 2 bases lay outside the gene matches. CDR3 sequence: CASSPQGAQPQHF. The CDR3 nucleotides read TGTGCCAGCAGCCCACAGGGGGCTCAGCCCCAGCATTTT. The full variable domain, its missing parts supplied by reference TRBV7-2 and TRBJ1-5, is GAGVSQSPSNKVTEKGKDVELRCDPISGHTALYWYRQSLGQGLEFLIYFQGNSAPDKSGLPSDRFSAERTGGSVSTLTIQRTQQEDSAVYLCASSPQGAQPQHFGDGTRLSIL.

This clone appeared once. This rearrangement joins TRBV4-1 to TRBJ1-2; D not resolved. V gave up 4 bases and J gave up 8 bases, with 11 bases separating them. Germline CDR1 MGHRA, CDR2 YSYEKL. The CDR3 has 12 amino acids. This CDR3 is CASSPQAGGYTF. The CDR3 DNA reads TGCGCCAGCAGCCCCCAGGCGGGAGGCTACACCTTC.

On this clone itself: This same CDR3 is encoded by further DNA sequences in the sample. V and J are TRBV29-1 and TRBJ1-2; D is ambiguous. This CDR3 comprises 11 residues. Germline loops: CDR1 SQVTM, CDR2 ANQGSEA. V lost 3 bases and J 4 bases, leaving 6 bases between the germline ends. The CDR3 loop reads CSVDGTYGYTF. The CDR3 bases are TGCAGCGTTGACGGAACCTATGGCTACACCTTC.

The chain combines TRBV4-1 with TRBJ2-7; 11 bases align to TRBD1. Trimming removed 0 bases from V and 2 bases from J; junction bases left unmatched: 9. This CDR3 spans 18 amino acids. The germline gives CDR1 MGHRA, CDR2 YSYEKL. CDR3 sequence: CASSQETFADRGPYEQYF. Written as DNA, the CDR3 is TGCGCCAGCAGCCAAGAGACTTTTGCGGACAGGGGGCCCTACGAGCAGTACTTC.

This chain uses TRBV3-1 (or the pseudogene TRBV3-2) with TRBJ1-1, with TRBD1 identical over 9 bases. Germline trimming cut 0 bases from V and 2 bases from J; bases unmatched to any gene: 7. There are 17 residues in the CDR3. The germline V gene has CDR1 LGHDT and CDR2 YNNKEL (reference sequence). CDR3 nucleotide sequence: TGTGCCAGCAGCCAAGATAGGGGGACAGGGCAAAACACTGAAGCTTTCTTT. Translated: CASSQDRGTGQNTEAFF.

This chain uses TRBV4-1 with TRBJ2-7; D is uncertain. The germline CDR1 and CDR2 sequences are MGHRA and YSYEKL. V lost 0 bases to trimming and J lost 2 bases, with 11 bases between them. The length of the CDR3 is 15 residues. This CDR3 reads CASSQDRGVTYEQYF. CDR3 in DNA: TGCGCCAGCAGCCAAGATCGTGGGGTTACCTACGAGCAGTACTTC.

In DNA, the CDR3 is TGTGCCAGCAGCTCAACAGGGGTTCGGTCTGGAAACACCATATATTTT. As protein: CASSSTGVRSGNTIYF. The chain links TRBV5-4 to TRBJ1-3; TRBD1 matches 7 bases. The CDR3 has 16 residues. The germline gives CDR1 SGHNT, CDR2 YYREEE (reference sequence). The V segment lost 3 bases and the J segment 1 base; nucleotides outside the gene matches: 7.

This CDR3 reads CASSQENQGVRTDTQYF. In DNA, the CDR3 is TGTGCCAGCAGCCAAGAGAACCAGGGGGTTCGGACAGATACGCAGTATTTT. The chain uses TRBV3-1 (or the pseudogene TRBV3-2) and TRBJ2-3; TRBD1 aligns across 7 bases. Germline V gene sequence: CDR1 LGHDT, CDR2 YNNKEL (reference sequence). This CDR3 region has 17 residues. V lost 0 bases and J lost 3; bases outside the gene matches: 9.

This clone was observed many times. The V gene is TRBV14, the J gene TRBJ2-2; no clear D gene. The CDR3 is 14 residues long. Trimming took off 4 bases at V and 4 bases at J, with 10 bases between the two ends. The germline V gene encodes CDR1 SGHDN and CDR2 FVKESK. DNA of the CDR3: TGTGCCAGCAGCCCACTTCGGTCCACCGGGGAGCTGTTTTTT. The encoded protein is CASSPLRSTGELFF. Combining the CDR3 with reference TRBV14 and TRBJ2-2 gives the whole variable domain EAGVTQFPSHSVIEKGQTVTLRCDPISGHDNLYWYRRVMGKEIKFLLHFVKESKQDESGMPNNRFLAERTGGTYSTLKVQPAELEDSGVYFCASSPLRSTGELFFGEGSRLTVL.

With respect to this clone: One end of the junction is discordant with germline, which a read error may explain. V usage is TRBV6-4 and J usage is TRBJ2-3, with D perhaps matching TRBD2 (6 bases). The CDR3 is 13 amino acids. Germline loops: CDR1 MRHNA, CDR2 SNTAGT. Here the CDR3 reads CASRDYFTDTQYF. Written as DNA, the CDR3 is TGTGCCAGCAGGGACTACTTCACAGATACGCAGTATTTT.

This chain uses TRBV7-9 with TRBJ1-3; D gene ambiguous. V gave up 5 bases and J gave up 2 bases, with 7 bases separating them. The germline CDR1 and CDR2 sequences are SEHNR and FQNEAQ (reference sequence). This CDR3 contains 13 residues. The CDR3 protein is CASSRTAGNTIYF. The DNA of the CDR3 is TGTGCCAGCAGCCGAACAGCTGGAAACACCATATATTTT.

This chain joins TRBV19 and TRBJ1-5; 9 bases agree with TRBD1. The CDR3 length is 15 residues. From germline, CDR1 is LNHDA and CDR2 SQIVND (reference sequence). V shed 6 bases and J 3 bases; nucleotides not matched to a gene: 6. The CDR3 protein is CASRNRGLYNQPQHF. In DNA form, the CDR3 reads TGTGCCAGTAGAAACAGGGGGCTCTACAATCAGCCCCAGCATTTT. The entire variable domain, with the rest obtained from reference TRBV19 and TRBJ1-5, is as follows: DGGITQSPKYLFRKEGQNVTLSCEQNLNHDAMYWYRQDPGQGLRLIYYSQIVNDFQKGDIAEGYSVSREKKESFPLTVTSAQKNPTAFYLCASRNRGLYNQPQHFGDGTRLSIL.

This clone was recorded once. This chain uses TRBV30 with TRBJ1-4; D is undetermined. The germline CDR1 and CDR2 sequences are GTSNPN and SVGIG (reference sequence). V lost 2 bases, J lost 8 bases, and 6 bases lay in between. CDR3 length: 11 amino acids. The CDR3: CAWSPLEKLFF. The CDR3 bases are TGTGCCTGGAGTCCCCTAGAAAAACTGTTTTTT.

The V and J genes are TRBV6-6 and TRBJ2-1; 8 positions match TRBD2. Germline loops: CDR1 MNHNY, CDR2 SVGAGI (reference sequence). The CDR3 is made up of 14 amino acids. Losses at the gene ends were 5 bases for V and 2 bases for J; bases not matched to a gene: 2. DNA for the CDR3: TGTGCCAGCAGTGGGGGACTAGCCTACAATGAGCAGTTCTTC. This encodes CASSGGLAYNEQFF.

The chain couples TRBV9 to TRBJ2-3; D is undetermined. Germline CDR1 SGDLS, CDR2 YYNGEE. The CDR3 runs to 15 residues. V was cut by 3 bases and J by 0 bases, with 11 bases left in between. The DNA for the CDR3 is TGTGCCAGCAGCGCAACCCTTAGTAGCACAGATACGCAGTATTTT. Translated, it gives CASSATLSSTDTQYF.

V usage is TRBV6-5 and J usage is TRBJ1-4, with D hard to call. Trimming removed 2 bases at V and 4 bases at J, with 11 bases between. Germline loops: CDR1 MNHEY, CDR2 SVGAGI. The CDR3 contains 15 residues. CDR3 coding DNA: TGTGCCAGCAGTTACAGCTCGGGCTATAATGAAAAACTGTTTTTT. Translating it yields CASSYSSGYNEKLFF.

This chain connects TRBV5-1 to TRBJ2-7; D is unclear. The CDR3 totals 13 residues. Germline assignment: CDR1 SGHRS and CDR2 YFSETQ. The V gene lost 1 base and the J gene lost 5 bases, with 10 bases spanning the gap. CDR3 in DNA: TGCGCCAGCAGCTTGTTAGGGTTCAACGAGCAGTACTTC. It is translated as CASSLLGFNEQYF.

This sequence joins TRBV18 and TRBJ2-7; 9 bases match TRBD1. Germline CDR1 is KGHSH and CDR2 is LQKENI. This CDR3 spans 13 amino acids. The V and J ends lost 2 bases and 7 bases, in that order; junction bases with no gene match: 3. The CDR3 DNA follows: TGTGCCAGCTCACCAACAGGGGGCGGAGAGCAGTACTTC. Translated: CASSPTGGGEQYF.

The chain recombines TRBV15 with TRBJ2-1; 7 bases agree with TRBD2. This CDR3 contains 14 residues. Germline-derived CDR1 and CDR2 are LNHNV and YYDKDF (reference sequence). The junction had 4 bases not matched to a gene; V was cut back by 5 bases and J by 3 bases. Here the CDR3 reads CATSDQRDYNEQFF. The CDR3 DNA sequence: TGTGCCACCAGCGATCAGCGGGACTACAATGAGCAGTTCTTC.

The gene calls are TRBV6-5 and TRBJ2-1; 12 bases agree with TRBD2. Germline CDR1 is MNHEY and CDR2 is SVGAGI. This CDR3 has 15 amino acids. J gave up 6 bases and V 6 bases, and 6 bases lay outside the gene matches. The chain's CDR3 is CASSVLAGGSNEQFF. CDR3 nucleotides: TGTGCCAGCAGCGTCCTAGCGGGGGGGAGCAATGAGCAGTTCTTC.